This T cell receptor beta chain came from a study of identical twins. This CDR3 region has 13 residues. Trimming took off 1 base at V and 4 bases at J, with 7 bases between the two ends. In germline, CDR1 is SGHTA, CDR2 FQGNSA. The cDNA had a unique molecular identifier and a template-switch universal primer site. One entry per CDR3 protein results from TCRdb running MiXCR on the 5' RACE reads. The sample shows over 200,000 distinct CDR3 sequences, 6.5% of them seen only once. These data were also filed under a second study, of T cells expressing NK-cell markers. This second report adds: Seven HCMV-seropositive donors and one seronegative donor made up the eight sequenced donors. Roughly six donors showed dominant NKG2C+ clonotypes comprising about 1.0-7.5% of their CD8+ T cells.

The chain uses TRBV7-2 and TRBJ1-2, with D uncertain. The sequenced sample was CD8+ T cells sorted from blood. The clonotype was recovered from a woman aged 18-30 years in good health. CDR3 protein: CASSLGHPYGYTF. Here the CDR3 DNA reads TGTGCCAGCAGCTTAGGACATCCCTATGGCTACACCTTC.